This passage covers 28 T cell receptor beta chains from one sample sequenced in a study of cytotoxic CD8 clonotypes in ibrutinib-treated CLL. The protocol was immunoSEQ multiplex PCR, while the TCRdb copy is restricted to in-frame clones and leaves out a portion. The table has roughly 250,000 clones, under 75% seen once. Sequenced here: PBMCs, sampled after 24 months of ibrutinib treatment. These receptors were taken from a human donor with chronic lymphocytic leukemia.

The table lists this clone with a few counts. The V gene is TRBV6-5, the J gene TRBJ2-3; D unresolved. Germline CDR1 MNHEY, CDR2 SVGAGI. This CDR3 region has 14 residues. The V gene lost 6 bases and the J gene lost 5 bases, with 15 bases spanning the gap. CDR3 sequence: CASRTQPPGDTQYF. CDR3 bases: TGTGCCAGCAGAACACAGCCACCAGGAGATACGCAGTATTTT.

This chain links TRBV25-1 with TRBJ2-1; 8 nucleotides line up with TRBD2. The CDR3 has 15 residues. V lost 2 bases, J lost 0 bases, and 0 bases stayed unmatched. The V gene's germline CDR1 is MGHDK and CDR2 SYGVNS. The chain's CDR3 is CASSELAGSYNEQFF. CDR3 DNA sequence: TGTGCCAGCAGTGAACTAGCGGGCTCCTACAATGAGCAGTTCTTC.

The chain joins TRBV5-4 to TRBJ2-3; no reliable D call. The length of the CDR3 is 15 residues. V dropped 4 bases and J dropped 0 bases, with 12 bases sitting between them. CDR1 and CDR2 (germline): SGHNT, YYREEE (reference sequence). CDR3 sequence: CASSLTVTSTDTQYF. DNA of the CDR3: TGTGCCAGCAGCCTCACAGTGACTAGCACAGATACGCAGTATTTT.

The CDR3 DNA reads TGTGCCAGCAGCCTGGACAGGGTGCACACCGGGGAGCTGTTTTTT. Translated, it gives CASSLDRVHTGELFF. The chain carries TRBV7-9 and TRBJ2-2; 8 nucleotides line up with TRBD1. Germline trimming cut 5 bases from V and 3 bases from J; bases unmatched to any gene: 5. This CDR3 spans 15 amino acids. Germline CDR1 SEHNR, CDR2 FQNEAQ (reference sequence).

The chain links TRBV30 to TRBJ2-2, with D perhaps matching TRBD1 (5 bases). Germline CDR1 reads GTSNPN; CDR2 reads SVGIG (reference sequence). V shed 2 bases and J shed 7 bases, with 17 bases lying between them. This CDR3 is 15 amino acids long. CDR3 in DNA: TGTGCCTGGAGTCGACGTGGCAGGGCGTTCGGGGAGCTGTTTTTT. It codes for CAWSRRGRAFGELFF.

The chain links TRBV19 to TRBJ1-5; D is undetermined. The CDR3 has 14 amino acids. The germline V and J ends were trimmed by 5 bases and 9 bases, with 17 bases remaining between them. Germline CDR1 LNHDA, CDR2 SQIVND (reference sequence). CDR3 nucleotides: TGTGCCAGTAGTCCTTCGGCTCCCGGTAGGCCCCAGCATTTT. As protein: CASSPSAPGRPQHF.

The chain uses TRBV28 and TRBJ1-4; D is unclear. V shed 9 bases and J shed 3 bases, with 14 bases lying between them. Per germline, CDR1 MDHEN and CDR2 SYDVKM. The CDR3 contains 14 residues. The chain's CDR3 is CASKVSSSNEKLFF. In DNA, the CDR3 is TGTGCCAGTAAAGTTTCTAGTTCTAATGAAAAACTGTTTTTT.

V gene TRBV11-1 combines with J gene TRBJ1-1, with TRBD1 identical over 8 bases. The CDR3 is 16 amino acids. V shed 1 base and J 4 bases; nucleotides not matched to a gene: 8. Germline loops: CDR1 SGHAT, CDR2 FQDESV (reference sequence). The CDR3: CASSLEPSDRGTEAFF. Written as DNA, the CDR3 is TGTGCCAGCAGCTTAGAGCCGTCCGACAGGGGCACTGAAGCTTTCTTT.

The gene calls are TRBV27 and TRBJ2-3, with TRBD2 identical over 9 bases. CDR3 length equals 14 residues. Germline loops: CDR1 MNHEY, CDR2 SMNVEV (reference sequence). Germline trimming cut 8 bases from V and 5 bases from J; bases unmatched to any gene: 8. CDR3 in amino acids: CASSDSGSIDTQYF. The CDR3 region has the DNA TGTGCCAGCTCCGATAGCGGGAGTATAGATACGCAGTATTTT.

The rearrangement links TRBV25-1 to TRBJ1-2; TRBD1 aligns across 11 bases. This CDR3 spans 16 amino acids. V lost 1 base, J lost 2 bases, and 3 bases stayed unmatched. Germline assignment: CDR1 MGHDK and CDR2 SYGVNS. The DNA for the CDR3 is TGTGCCAGCAGTGAATCCGGGGACAGGGGGAACTATGGCTACACCTTC. This sequence encodes CASSESGDRGNYGYTF.

V and J are TRBV9 and TRBJ2-1; TRBD1 is a possible D gene (6 bases). Trimming stripped 8 bases from V and 12 bases from J, with 9 bases between. The germline V gene encodes CDR1 SGDLS and CDR2 YYNGEE. The CDR3 loop spans 9 amino acids. CDR3 nucleotides: TGTGCCAGTGGACAGCGGCAGTTCTTC. Translation: CASGQRQFF.

The chain employs TRBV15 and TRBJ2-2; no reliable D call. This CDR3 contains 14 residues. The V end was cut by 0 bases, the J end by 10 bases, with 12 bases between. Germline-derived CDR1 and CDR2 are LNHNV and YYDKDF (reference sequence). In DNA form, the CDR3 reads TGTGCCACCAGCAGAGAGGCTAGGAGTGAGGAGCTGTTTTTT. This codes for CATSREARSEELFF.

The chain combines TRBV30 with TRBJ1-1; tentative D call: TRBD1 (5 bases). Germline values: CDR1 GTSNPN, CDR2 SVGIG (reference sequence). Trimming left V 2 bases short and J 3 bases short, with 10 bases between. The CDR3 runs to 13 residues. CDR3 nucleotide sequence: TGTGCCTGGAGTACTTGGGGGGACACTGAAGCTTTCTTT. It translates to CAWSTWGDTEAFF. The full variable domain, with the rest looked up from reference TRBV30 and TRBJ1-1, is SQTIHQWPATLVQPVGSPLSLECTVEGTSNPNLYWYRQAAGRGLQLLFYSVGIGQISSEVPQNLSASRPQDRQFILSSKKLLLSDSGFYLCAWSTWGDTEAFFGQGTRLTVV.

This clone was recorded a few times. This chain links TRBV6-5 with TRBJ2-2, with D uncertain. Germline-derived CDR1 and CDR2 are MNHEY and SVGAGI. There are 14 residues in the CDR3. V gave up 2 bases and J gave up 6 bases, with 10 bases separating them. The CDR3 protein is CASSYQAVPGELFF. In DNA, the CDR3 is TGTGCCAGCAGTTACCAGGCTGTACCCGGGGAGCTGTTTTTT.

This clone is a singleton in its sample. The chain employs TRBV5-1 and TRBJ2-5; D is uncertain. This CDR3 comprises 13 residues. Between the trimmed V and J ends, which lost 2 bases and 3 bases, there was a span of 8 bases. The germline V gene has CDR1 SGHRS and CDR2 YFSETQ. CDR3 nucleotide sequence: TGCGCCAGCAGCTTCGGTCTTGAAGAGACCCAGTACTTC. Translating gives CASSFGLEETQYF.

This chain connects TRBV9 to TRBJ2-5; D is unclear. V lost 2 bases and J lost 5, with 16 bases in between. Germline V gene data show CDR1 as SGDLS and CDR2 as YYNGEE. The CDR3 is 15 residues long. Written as DNA, the CDR3 is TGTGCCAGCAGCGTTTGGGGTTCGCCGGCGGAGACCCAGTACTTC. It specifies CASSVWGSPAETQYF.

The chain uses TRBV5-4 and TRBJ1-2; the match to TRBD1 covers 7 bases. The length of the CDR3 is 12 residues. With V trimmed by 4 bases and J by 6 bases, 3 bases remained unmatched. Germline-derived CDR1 and CDR2 are SGHNT and YYREEE (reference sequence). CDR3 nucleotides: TGTGCCAGCAGCCCTCAGGGGGATGGCTACACCTTC. Its protein is CASSPQGDGYTF.

This rearrangement joins TRBV28 to TRBJ1-1; D gene ambiguous. V lost 8 bases to trimming and J lost 7 bases, with 11 bases between them. Germline CDR1 reads MDHEN; CDR2 reads SYDVKM. The CDR3 is 11 residues long. CDR3 protein: CASYLGLEAFF. The CDR3 DNA is TGTGCCAGCTACTTAGGGCTTGAAGCTTTCTTT.

The genes are TRBV7-9 and TRBJ1-1; possibly TRBD1 for D (5 bases). The CDR3 is 15 residues long. V lost 6 bases, J lost 3 bases, and 17 bases lay in between. The germline V gene has CDR1 SEHNR and CDR2 FQNEAQ (reference sequence). Here the CDR3 DNA reads TGTGCCAGCAGTCTAGGGCAGGGAGCGTACACTGAAGCTTTCTTT. It specifies CASSLGQGAYTEAFF.

V is TRBV11-2 and J is TRBJ2-7, with D perhaps TRBD1 (5 bases). V was shortened by 6 bases and J by 6 bases, with 18 bases between the two germline ends. CDR3 length: 14 residues. Germline CDR1 SGHAT, CDR2 FQNNGV. CDR3 nucleotides: TGTGCCAGCAGTAACAGGCGGACCCTCTCCGAGCAGTACTTC. As protein: CASSNRRTLSEQYF.

The rearrangement uses TRBV2 and TRBJ1-5; D is ambiguous. This CDR3 has 15 amino acids. Germline V CDR1 and CDR2: SNHLY, FYNNEI. V dropped 6 bases and J dropped 5 bases, with 17 bases sitting between them. CDR3 amino acids: CASSHPLGGDQPQHF. The CDR3 nucleotides are TGTGCCAGCAGCCACCCTCTGGGTGGCGATCAGCCCCAGCATTTT.

The V call is TRBV4-2, the J call TRBJ2-1; 9 bases match TRBD2. The CDR3 runs to 14 residues. The V segment lost 4 bases and the J segment 6 bases; nucleotides outside the gene matches: 4. Germline V lookup: CDR1 LGHNA, CDR2 YNFKEQ. The chain's CDR3 is CASSPPGLANEQFF. CDR3 DNA sequence: TGTGCCAGCAGCCCGCCGGGACTAGCCAATGAGCAGTTCTTC.

The chain joins TRBV20-1 to TRBJ2-1, with 8 bases identical to TRBD2. The junction had 4 bases not matched to a gene; V was cut back by 8 bases and J by 7 bases. The CDR3 runs 11 residues. CDR1 is DFQATT and CDR2 is SNEGSKA in the germline V gene (reference sequence). The CDR3 region is CSLGRANEQFF. The DNA for the CDR3 is TGCAGTCTCGGGAGGGCTAATGAGCAGTTCTTC.

This clone has just one count. The chain recombines TRBV9 with TRBJ2-2; the D is unclear. The V gene lost 3 bases and the J gene lost 7 bases, with 13 bases spanning the gap. The CDR3 has 14 amino acids. Germline CDR1 and CDR2: SGDLS and YYNGEE. The CDR3 region has the DNA TGTGCCAGCAGCGGCGATGGTGCTAGCGGGGAGCTGTTTTTT. Protein product: CASSGDGASGELFF.

This clone was detected only a few times. V is TRBV5-4 and J is TRBJ1-1; 8 bases map to TRBD1. The V gene's germline CDR1 is SGHNT and CDR2 YYREEE (reference sequence). The CDR3 is 12 amino acids. V lost 2 bases, J lost 10 bases, and 4 bases stayed unmatched. Here the CDR3 DNA reads TGTGCCAGCAGCTTAGGAACAGGGGGAGCTTTCTTT. Its protein product is CASSLGTGGAFF.

The chain links TRBV7-6 to TRBJ1-4; D ambiguous. The V gene's germline CDR1 is SGHVS and CDR2 FNYEAQ. The V end lost 1 base, the J end lost 5 bases, and 11 bases lay between the germline ends. The CDR3 covers 15 residues. The CDR3: CASSLGIGANEKLFF. In nucleotides, the CDR3 is TGTGCCAGCAGCTTAGGTATCGGCGCAAATGAAAAACTGTTTTTT.

This clone was seen more than once but under ten times. The chain uses TRBV5-1 and TRBJ2-7, with 8 bases identical to TRBD2. The ends lost 2 bases at V and 0 bases at J; junction bases unmatched: 4. The CDR3 totals 15 residues. Germline V gene data show CDR1 as SGHRS and CDR2 as YFSETQ. CDR3 sequence reads: CASSFQSGSSYEQYF. The CDR3 region has the DNA TGCGCCAGCAGCTTCCAAAGCGGGAGCTCCTACGAGCAGTACTTC.

The V call is TRBV11-1, the J call TRBJ2-7; D tentatively reads TRBD1 or TRBD2 (5 bases each). From germline, CDR1 is SGHAT and CDR2 FQDESV (reference sequence). The CDR3 has 14 residues. Trimming took off 2 bases at V and 2 bases at J, with 10 bases between the two ends. The CDR3 DNA reads TGTGCCAGCAGCTTAATTCAGGGACCCTACGAGCAGTACTTC. Translating gives CASSLIQGPYEQYF.